This T cell receptor beta chain is from a study of OX40 agonist ivuxolimab in advanced cancers. Study overall: The drug used for patients, ivuxolimab, was an agonistic anti-OX40 (CD134) antibody.

Method: immunoSEQ multiplex PCR; TCRdb's copy keeps in-frame clones and lacks some. The data hold about 44,000 clones, with under 95% observed a single time. Worth noting for this clone: Its specificity is unknown.

This CDR3 spans 15 amino acids. The germline V gene encodes CDR1 KGHSH and CDR2 LQKENI. J gave up 4 bases and V 0 bases, and 0 bases lay outside the gene matches. Study-level results: People who partly responded at 0.1-3.0 mg/kg had some of the least clonal expansion seen.

The chain combines TRBV18 with TRBJ1-5; the match to TRBD1 covers 10 bases. The receptor's source is an adult with an advanced solid tumor such as melanoma, head and neck, liver or kidney cancer. Sequenced material: CD4+ or CD8+ T cells sorted from blood, taken in a trial of the OX40 agonist ivuxolimab. CDR3 loop: CASSPPGQGNQPQHF. The CDR3, as DNA: TGTGCCAGCTCACCACCGGGACAGGGGAATCAGCCCCAGCATTTT. Combining the CDR3 with reference TRBV18 and TRBJ1-5 gives the whole variable domain NAGVMQNPRHLVRRRGQEARLRCSPMKGHSHVYWYRQLPEEGLKFMVYLQKENIIDESGMPKERFSAEFPKEGPSILRIQQVVRGDSAAYFCASSPPGQGNQPQHFGDGTRLSIL.